This passage covers 15 T cell receptor beta chains from one sample sequenced in a study of regulatory T cells. The primer mix had 52 TRBV and 13 TRBJ primers. Clones were sequenced by immunoSEQ multiplex PCR, and TCRdb holds only the in-frame ones, with some missing. This sample has more than 15,000 clones, with about 92% found just once. Sequenced sample: CD8+ T cells sorted from blood. These receptors all stem from a person aged 18 to 35 with CD3G deficiency.

The chain recombines TRBV4-1 with TRBJ2-2; unclear D gene. Germline CDR1 MGHRA, CDR2 YSYEKL. Trimming removed 4 bases at V and 7 bases at J, with 13 bases between. There are 14 residues in the CDR3. The CDR3 DNA follows: TGCGCCAGCAGCCGAGTCCCCGGTGGCGGGGAGCTGTTTTTT. It yields the protein CASSRVPGGGELFF.

The V call is TRBV30, the J call TRBJ2-7; D is ambiguous. The V end was cut by 0 bases, the J end by 6 bases, with 9 bases between. This CDR3 is built from 12 residues. Looked up from germline, CDR1 is GTSNPN and CDR2 is SVGIG (reference sequence). The CDR3 DNA follows: TGTGCCTGGAGTGTACTGAGTTTCGAGCAGTACTTC. This encodes CAWSVLSFEQYF.

The rearrangement uses TRBV15 and TRBJ1-6, with D possibly being TRBD1 (5 bases). The CDR3 has 15 residues. Germline CDR1 reads LNHNV; CDR2 reads YYDKDF (reference sequence). The V and J ends lost 0 bases and 6 bases respectively, with 9 bases between them. The CDR3 DNA reads TGTGCCACCAGCAGAGATTGGGACGTTAATTCACCCCTCCACTTT. This codes for CATSRDWDVNSPLHF.

This sequence joins TRBV27 and TRBJ1-1; 7 bases fit TRBD1. Germline V gene sequence: CDR1 MNHEY, CDR2 SMNVEV (reference sequence). V lost 3 bases and J lost 7; bases outside the gene matches: 5. The length of the CDR3 is 13 residues. For the CDR3, the DNA is TGTGCCAGCAGTTTCATAGGGGGCGTTGAAGCTTTCTTT. Its protein product is CASSFIGGVEAFF.

The V call is TRBV4-1, the J call TRBJ2-5; TRBD2 aligns across 9 bases. The CDR3 is made up of 15 amino acids. Trimming removed 1 base from V and 2 bases from J; junction bases left unmatched: 2. From germline, CDR1 is MGHRA and CDR2 YSYEKL. Here the CDR3 reads CASSQGAGGQETQYF. The CDR3 region has the DNA TGCGCCAGCAGCCAAGGGGCGGGGGGGCAAGAGACCCAGTACTTC.

V usage is TRBV6-6 and J usage is TRBJ2-7, with D possibly called TRBD1 or TRBD2 (6 bases each). V gave up 0 bases and J gave up 7 bases, with 16 bases separating them. Germline loops: CDR1 MNHNY, CDR2 SVGAGI (reference sequence). This CDR3 has 15 residues. The CDR3 bases are TGTGCCAGCAGTTACTCGAAGGGGGGCGCCGGAGAGCAGTACTTC. Protein sequence: CASSYSKGGAGEQYF.

This chain uses TRBV9 with TRBJ2-1; perhaps TRBD1 as D (6 bases). Trimming left V 3 bases short and J 6 bases short, with 13 bases between. CDR1 is SGDLS and CDR2 is YYNGEE in the germline V gene. The CDR3 consists of 14 residues. CDR3 protein: CASSASRGGNEQFF. The CDR3 DNA follows: TGTGCCAGCAGCGCCTCCAGAGGGGGCAATGAGCAGTTCTTC.

This chain joins TRBV5-1 and TRBJ2-1; D uncertain. With 3 bases removed from V and 0 bases from J, the gap between germline ends came to 10 bases. Germline CDR1 is SGHRS and CDR2 is YFSETQ. CDR3 length: 15 amino acids. The CDR3 spells CASSSGLSSYNEQFF. For the CDR3, the DNA is TGCGCCAGCAGCTCCGGCCTCAGCTCCTACAATGAGCAGTTCTTC.

V gene TRBV5-6 combines with J gene TRBJ2-2, with TRBD2 matching over 12 bases. Germline V lookup: CDR1 SGHDT, CDR2 YYEEEE. The ends lost 7 bases at V and 3 bases at J; junction bases unmatched: 1. The CDR3 runs 14 residues. This CDR3 is CASRLAGDTGELFF. In DNA, the CDR3 is TGTGCCAGCCGACTAGCGGGGGACACCGGGGAGCTGTTTTTT.

The rearrangement uses TRBV7-3 and TRBJ1-4; no clear D gene. The V end lost 2 bases, the J end lost 5 bases, and 12 bases lay between the germline ends. CDR3 length equals 15 residues. CDR1 is SGHTA and CDR2 is FQGTGA in the germline V gene. The CDR3 reads CASSLVPRRNEKLFF. CDR3 nucleotides: TGTGCCAGCAGCTTAGTTCCCAGGCGGAATGAAAAACTGTTTTTT.

The chain is built from TRBV27 and TRBJ2-7; 11 nucleotides match TRBD1. The length of the CDR3 is 14 residues. Germline V gene lookup returns CDR1 MNHEY and CDR2 SMNVEV (reference sequence). V shed 8 bases and J 4 bases; nucleotides not matched to a gene: 7. Here the CDR3 DNA reads TGTGCCAGCGCCGATGGGACAGGGGGTTACGAGCAGTACTTC. Translation: CASADGTGGYEQYF.

J is TRBJ2-1 and V is TRBV11-2, with 10 positions matching TRBD1. J gave up 3 bases and V 7 bases, and 6 bases lay outside the gene matches. This CDR3 contains 15 residues. Germline V gene sequence: CDR1 SGHAT, CDR2 FQNNGV. The CDR3 protein is CASTRDRGYYNEQFF. The CDR3 DNA is TGTGCCAGCACCCGGGACAGGGGATACTACAATGAGCAGTTCTTC.

The gene calls are TRBV5-1 and TRBJ2-7; D perhaps matches TRBD2 (6 bases). The CDR3 is 16 residues long. V was shortened by 3 bases and J by 6 bases, with 22 bases between the two germline ends. Germline V gene data show CDR1 as SGHRS and CDR2 as YFSETQ. CDR3 residues: CASSWDRRDSHGEQYF. The CDR3, as DNA: TGCGCCAGCAGCTGGGACCGCCGGGACTCCCATGGCGAGCAGTACTTC.

The chain links TRBV5-1 to TRBJ2-7, with D unresolved. Germline V gene data show CDR1 as SGHRS and CDR2 as YFSETQ. The ends were cut back, 3 bases at V and 5 bases at J, with 24 bases in the middle. The CDR3 loop spans 17 amino acids. Here the CDR3 reads CASSSYLGLKGSDEQYF. The CDR3 DNA is TGCGCCAGCAGCTCCTACCTAGGGCTAAAAGGTTCGGACGAGCAGTACTTC.

V gene TRBV29-1 combines with J gene TRBJ1-2; D possibly corresponds to TRBD1 (5 bases). This CDR3 comprises 14 residues. Trimming pared 0 bases from V and 5 bases from J, leaving 13 bases between. Germline CDR1 is SQVTM and CDR2 is ANQGSEA. The chain's CDR3 is CSVEDPRVRYGYTF. CDR3 DNA: TGCAGCGTTGAAGATCCCAGGGTAAGGTATGGCTACACCTTC.